The T cell receptor beta chain under discussion was sequenced for a study of blood T cells in healthy people across ages. PCR was performed a second time for about 7 to 12 cycles using a sample-barcoded 5' primer and a J-beta primer mix. Each CDR3 protein is one row after TCRdb ran MiXCR on the 5' RACE reads. The sample has about 680,000 distinct CDR3 sequences, 49% seen once. This CDR3 comprises 13 residues. Germline V lookup: CDR1 MDHEN, CDR2 SYDVKM. The specimen was blood. The chain has TRBV28 and TRBJ2-4; TRBD1 matches at 7 bases. Judging by the DNA end, TRBJ2-7 fits better; the J call may be wrong. The clonotype was recovered from a woman in her sixties or seventies in good health. CDR3 sequence (DNA): TGTGCCAGCAGGGCAGGGGGTGCCTACGAGCAGTACTTC. Residues: CASRAGGAYEQYF.